These T cell receptor beta chains were read from a single sample in a study of spatial heterogeneity in lung cancer. TCRdb processed the 5' RACE reads anew with MiXCR; each CDR3 protein has one entry. The table has around 87,000 distinct CDR3 sequences, more than 10% seen once. The input for sequencing was PBMCs, taken at surgery. These receptors were taken from a male donor with early-stage non-small cell lung cancer. CDR3s include the opening cysteine and the closing phenylalanine or tryptophan. Each record gives: CDR3 protein, CDR3 DNA, V gene, D gene, CDR3 length, clone size, J gene. The D gene is left open where the match is weak. For some rows the clone size is stated as once, few or many, or as a class when expanded; others skip it.

CASSLARRIATNEKLFF | TGTGCCAGCAGCTTAGCGCGTCGGATTGCAACTAATGAAAAACTGTTTTTT | TRBV7-8 | . | 17 | few | TRBJ1-4
CASSQGRWAGNTEAFF | TGCGCCAGCAGCCAAGGTAGGTGGGCAGGCAACACTGAAGCTTTCTTT | TRBV4-1 | . | 16 | . | TRBJ1-1
CASSRSTASHNEQFF | TGTGCCAGCAGTAGGTCCACGGCTAGCCACAATGAGCAGTTCTTC | TRBV6-2/TRBV6-3 | . | 15 | few | TRBJ2-1
CASSLRGQGVYEQYF | TGTGCCAGCAGCTTACGAGGACAGGGAGTCTACGAGCAGTACTTC | TRBV13 | TRBD1 | 15 | few | TRBJ2-7
CASSLSGGSQPQHF | TGTGCCAGCAGTTTATCAGGGGGAAGTCAGCCCCAGCATTTT | TRBV27 | . | 14 | . | TRBJ1-5
CASTLSWESDTQYF | TGTGCCAGCACCTTAAGTTGGGAGTCAGATACGCAGTATTTT | TRBV5-5 | . | 14 | many | TRBJ2-3
CASSRRTGGSYEQYF | TGTGCCAGCAGCCGCCGGACAGGGGGCTCCTACGAGCAGTACTTC | TRBV7-9 | TRBD1 | 15 | few | TRBJ2-7
CATTIESSLGHEQYF | TGTGCCACCACTATAGAATCTTCCCTAGGCCACGAGCAGTACTTC | TRBV24-1 | . | 15 | few | TRBJ2-7
CASSKESGRSYEQYF | TGTGCCAGCAGCAAAGAGTCAGGACGCTCCTACGAGCAGTACTTC | TRBV21-1 | . | 15 | many | TRBJ2-7
CASSARRQTSGNTIYF | TGTGCCAGCAGTGCCCGCAGGCAAACCTCTGGAAACACCATATATTTT | TRBV12-3/TRBV12-4 | . | 16 | . | TRBJ1-3
CASSQDRDTYQPQHF | TGCGCCAGCAGCCAAGATCGGGACACCTATCAGCCCCAGCATTTT | TRBV4-3 | . | 15 | few | TRBJ1-5
CASSPTAEAKGTPLHF | TGCGCCAGCAGCCCGACGGCAGAGGCCAAGGGGACACCCCTCCACTTT | TRBV5-1 | . | 16 | few | TRBJ1-6
CASNPPRTGEYTGELFF | TGTGCCAGCAACCCCCCTAGGACAGGGGAGTATACCGGGGAGCTGTTTTTT | TRBV7-2 | TRBD1 | 17 | few | TRBJ2-2
CASSWGTPTSPLHF | TGCGCCAGCAGCTGGGGGACGCCGACTTCACCCCTCCACTTT | TRBV5-1 | . | 14 | . | TRBJ1-6
CASSVGNSPYEQYF | TGTGCCAGCAGCGTAGGCAACAGTCCCTACGAGCAGTACTTC | TRBV9 | . | 14 | . | TRBJ2-7